This TCR beta chain was sequenced during a study of T cell responses to AZD1222 COVID-19 vaccine. Points from the study as a whole: Just a handful of AZD1222 recipients were seropositive at baseline. A reported finding is that nearly half of spike-specific TCRs target unmutated variant regions.

The protocol was immunoSEQ multiplex PCR, while the TCRdb copy is restricted to in-frame clones and leaves out a portion. Of about 130,000 clones listed, approximately 91% are singletons. Concerning this clone itself: The antigen remains unidentified.

Germline values: CDR1 SGHKS, CDR2 YYEKEE (reference sequence). The CDR3 runs to 16 residues. V was pared by 4 bases and J by 6 bases, with 22 bases between. The sequenced sample was peripheral blood, obtained 28 days after the second AZD1222 dose. This sequence originates from an adult who received the AZD1222 COVID-19 vaccine. This chain connects TRBV5-5 to TRBJ2-5; D might be TRBD2 (6 bases). DNA of the CDR3: TGTGCCAGCAGCCCGCCAGCGGGCCAACCCGTGCAGACCCAGTACTTC. It encodes CASSPPAGQPVQTQYF.